The clone carrying this T cell receptor beta chain was found many times. What it binds is not known. The data were obtained in a study of T-cell reconstitution after alpha-beta-depleted transplantation in children. Study-level results: From newly produced T cells came most of the T-cell counts and diversity one year after transplant. Reported findings indicate that, about two months after transplant, alpha-beta T cells came from several hundred expanded clones, which were derived from non-depleted graft cells.

Trimming cost V 0 bases and J 5 bases; bases outside gene matches: 5. This CDR3 is 15 amino acids long. Germline lookup yields CDR1 ENHRY and CDR2 SYGVKD. TCRbeta library preparation incorporated unique molecular identifiers. One entry per CDR3 protein, called by TCRdb with MiXCR from the PCR reads. The data contain about 300,000 distinct CDR3 sequences, around a tenth of them singletons. The chain uses TRBV10-3 and TRBJ2-7, with 9 bases aligning to TRBD2. The clonotype originates from a boy younger than two with acute myeloid leukemia, due to receive a stem cell transplant. This specimen was PBMCs, taken before TCRalphabeta/CD19-depleted stem cell transplant. The CDR3 nucleotides are TGTGCCATCAGTGAGTCCCCTAGCGGGAACGACGAGCAGTACTTC. Translation gives CAISESPSGNDEQYF.